These 29 T cell receptor beta chains were all obtained from the same sample, sequenced in a study of shared clonotypes between healthy human individuals. The assay was immunoSEQ multiplex PCR, and TCRdb's table has in-frame clones only and misses some. The table lists under 80,000 clones, about 64% of them singletons, with approximately 56% in the top ten. Specimen: memory CD8+ T cells sorted from blood. Specified subset: CD45RO+ cells pooled with CCR7-negative TemRA cells. These receptors originate from a man younger than 40 in good health.

The chain uses TRBV28 and TRBJ2-7; D remains ambiguous. V shed 7 bases and J shed 0 bases, with 7 bases lying between them. The CDR3 is 12 residues long. Germline V gives CDR1 MDHEN, CDR2 SYDVKM. The CDR3 protein is CASTGNSYEQYF. The CDR3 nucleotides read TGTGCCAGCACCGGTAACTCCTACGAGCAGTACTTC.

The genes are TRBV2 and TRBJ2-3; D remains unclear. V lost 4 bases, J lost 2 bases, and 10 bases lay in between. The CDR3 runs 14 residues. Germline CDR1 reads SNHLY; CDR2 reads FYNNEI. DNA for the CDR3: TGTGCCAGCAGTGCTACACTGGACACAGATACGCAGTATTTT. As protein: CASSATLDTDTQYF.

Concerning this clone: It may be a read error: a sequence one base away is much more abundant. The chain couples TRBV5-6 to TRBJ2-7; 7 bases are shared with TRBD1. J lost 2 bases, V lost 4 bases, and 3 bases had no gene match. CDR3 length: 13 residues. Germline CDR1 reads SGHDT; CDR2 reads YYEEEE. CDR3 region: CASSVGQTYEQYF. Here the CDR3 DNA reads TGTGCCAGCAGCGTGGGACAGACCTACGAGCAGTACTTC.

This sequence joins TRBV15 and TRBJ2-7; a possible D gene is TRBD1 (5 bases). The germline gives CDR1 LNHNV, CDR2 YYDKDF (reference sequence). V was trimmed by 0 bases and J by 3 bases, leaving 15 bases between them. The CDR3 has 16 residues. The CDR3 spells CATSRDWGGADYEQYF. The CDR3 coding sequence is TGTGCCACCAGCAGAGATTGGGGTGGGGCAGACTACGAGCAGTACTTC.

The chain uses TRBV4-1 and TRBJ2-7; a possible D gene is TRBD1 (6 bases). Germline assignment: CDR1 MGHRA and CDR2 YSYEKL. Trimming shortened V by 2 bases and J by 1 base, and 12 bases separated the two germline ends. The CDR3 is 15 residues long. The chain's CDR3 is CASSQMTGDSYEQYF. CDR3 bases: TGCGCCAGCAGCCAAATGACAGGTGATTCCTACGAGCAGTACTTC.

The chain joins TRBV19 to TRBJ2-7; 8 positions agree with TRBD2. Per the germline V gene, CDR1 is LNHDA and CDR2 is SQIVND (reference sequence). J lost 2 bases, V lost 6 bases, and 6 bases had no gene match. The length of the CDR3 is 14 residues. The CDR3 bases are TGTGCCAGTAGCGCGTCGGGAGGGGCCTACGAGCAGTACTTC. Translating it yields CASSASGGAYEQYF.

Worth noting for this clone: The same CDR3 arises from other DNA sequences in this sample as well. The V call is TRBV18, the J call TRBJ2-5; D unclear. Germline V gene sequence: CDR1 KGHSH, CDR2 LQKENI. This CDR3 is built from 11 residues. V gave up 8 bases and J gave up 0 bases, with 4 bases separating them. The CDR3 reads CASAYQETQYF. Written as DNA, the CDR3 is TGTGCCAGCGCGTACCAAGAGACCCAGTACTTC.

This chain links TRBV4-1 with TRBJ2-2; D is possibly TRBD1 or TRBD2 (6 bases each). The CDR3 sequence is 15 residues long. V lost 0 bases and J 6 bases, leaving 11 bases between the germline ends. Germline V gives CDR1 MGHRA, CDR2 YSYEKL. CDR3 protein: CASSQDMGGSGELFF. The CDR3 nucleotides are TGCGCCAGCAGCCAAGACATGGGGGGCTCCGGGGAGCTGTTTTTT.

V is TRBV18 and J is TRBJ2-3; D is perhaps TRBD1 (5 bases). Germline lookup yields CDR1 KGHSH and CDR2 LQKENI. Trimming pared 3 bases from V and 3 bases from J, leaving 13 bases between. This CDR3 comprises 15 residues. In DNA, the CDR3 is TGTGCCAGCTCACCCGCGCAGGGCAAGACAGATACGCAGTATTTT. This sequence encodes CASSPAQGKTDTQYF.

The chain couples TRBV7-8 to TRBJ2-5; D is uncertain. This CDR3 is built from 14 residues. The V end lost 7 bases, the J end lost 5 bases, and 17 bases lay between the germline ends. Germline V gene sequence: CDR1 SGHVS, CDR2 FQNEAQ. The CDR3 loop reads CASTSVRADETQYF. The CDR3 nucleotides are TGTGCCAGCACCTCTGTTCGGGCGGATGAGACCCAGTACTTC.

V and J are TRBV2 and TRBJ2-1; D is possibly TRBD1 or TRBD2 (5 bases each). Deletions cut 11 bases from V and 6 bases from J, with 29 bases between. Germline CDR1 and CDR2: SNHLY and FYNNEI. This CDR3 has 17 amino acids. The CDR3 DNA is TGTGCCGGAACCGGGGAGCCCGTCGGGACGTCGGTCAATGAGCAGTTCTTC. This codes for CAGTGEPVGTSVNEQFF.

The chain has TRBV5-4 and TRBJ2-1, with D possibly matching TRBD1 (6 bases). The germline V and J ends were trimmed by 2 bases and 4 bases, with 10 bases remaining between them. Germline V gene sequence: CDR1 SGHNT, CDR2 YYREEE (reference sequence). CDR3 size: 14 residues. CDR3 protein: CASSLGQLYNEQFF. The DNA for the CDR3 is TGTGCCAGCAGCTTAGGACAGCTGTACAATGAGCAGTTCTTC.

Of note for this clone: A far larger clone is a single base away, which makes a read error likely. Other DNA sequences of this sample code for an identical CDR3. The chain carries TRBV6-4 and TRBJ2-3; 7 bases match TRBD2. V gave up 4 bases and J gave up 4 bases; unmatched junction bases: 8. The CDR3 has 15 residues. The germline V gene encodes CDR1 MRHNA and CDR2 SNTAGT. CDR3 amino acids: CASSAGREASDTQYF. The CDR3 DNA is TGTGCCAGCAGTGCTGGACGGGAGGCTTCAGATACGCAGTATTTT.

The V and J genes are TRBV2 and TRBJ2-7; D not certain. The V end lost 6 bases, the J end lost 0 bases, and 15 bases lay between the germline ends. Germline V gene sequence: CDR1 SNHLY, CDR2 FYNNEI. The CDR3 extends over 15 amino acids. The CDR3 DNA reads TGTGCCAGCAGCGGGTCGACGGTTAGCTCCTACGAGCAGTACTTC. It yields the protein CASSGSTVSSYEQYF.

The genes are TRBV29-1 and TRBJ2-2, with D perhaps TRBD1 (5 bases). Trimming left V 6 bases short and J 0 bases short, with 8 bases between. CDR1 is SQVTM, CDR2 ANQGSEA, per germline. The CDR3 spans 13 residues. In DNA, the CDR3 is TGCAGCGTCGACAGCCCGAACACCGGGGAGCTGTTTTTT. Translating gives CSVDSPNTGELFF.

V gene TRBV7-9 combines with J gene TRBJ1-1; D gene uncertain. V was trimmed by 7 bases and J by 6 bases, leaving 24 bases between them. Looked up from germline, CDR1 is SEHNR and CDR2 is FQNEAQ (reference sequence). The CDR3 extends over 16 amino acids. The CDR3 protein is CASTQAGYSPIPEAFF. The CDR3 DNA reads TGTGCCAGCACCCAGGCAGGCTACAGCCCCATCCCTGAAGCTTTCTTT.

A remark on this clone: Other DNA sequences in the sample encode the same CDR3. V and J are TRBV6-4 and TRBJ2-1; 8 bases are shared with TRBD2. Germline V gives CDR1 MRHNA, CDR2 SNTAGT. The CDR3 consists of 14 residues. J lost 1 base, V lost 4 bases, and 0 bases had no gene match. This CDR3 is CASSASGSYNEQFF. For the CDR3, the DNA is TGTGCCAGCAGTGCTAGCGGGTCCTACAATGAGCAGTTCTTC.

Ten or more counts support this clone. V is TRBV28 and J is TRBJ2-5, with TRBD2 matching 15 bases. V shed 2 bases and J 2 bases; nucleotides not matched to a gene: 9. The CDR3 loop spans 19 amino acids. Per germline, CDR1 MDHEN and CDR2 SYDVKM. In DNA form, the CDR3 reads TGTGCCAGCAGTTTAAGTTTTGGGACTAGCGGGAGGACACAAGAGACCCAGTACTTC. As protein: CASSLSFGTSGRTQETQYF. The full variable domain, its missing parts supplied by reference TRBV28 and TRBJ2-5, is DVKVTQSSRYLVKRTGEKVFLECVQDMDHENMFWYRQDPGLGLRLIYFSYDVKMKEKGDIPEGYSVSREKKERFSLILESASTNQTSMYLCASSLSFGTSGRTQETQYFGPGTRLLVL.

The chain recombines TRBV4-1 with TRBJ1-3, with a weak D call TRBD1 (5 bases). The CDR3 is made up of 17 amino acids. With 1 base removed from V and 0 bases from J, the gap between germline ends came to 13 bases. From germline, CDR1 is MGHRA and CDR2 YSYEKL. The CDR3 here is CASSQVPRVFSGNTIYF. The CDR3, as DNA: TGCGCCAGCAGCCAAGTTCCCAGGGTCTTCTCTGGAAACACCATATATTTT.

The chain carries TRBV11-2 and TRBJ2-1; a possible D gene is TRBD1 (5 bases). V dropped 5 bases and J dropped 4 bases, with 9 bases sitting between them. The CDR3 is 13 residues long. Germline V gene sequence: CDR1 SGHAT, CDR2 FQNNGV. This CDR3 reads CASSGRQYNEQFF. The CDR3 nucleotides are TGTGCCAGCAGCGGTCGACAGTACAATGAGCAGTTCTTC.

The chain has TRBV29-1 and TRBJ1-1; a possible D gene is TRBD1 (5 bases). This CDR3 is 16 amino acids long. Between the trimmed V and J ends, which lost 7 bases and 1 base, there was a span of 22 bases. Germline CDR1 and CDR2: SQVTM and ANQGSEA. The CDR3 spells CSAIGDMGSKNTEAFF. The CDR3 nucleotides read TGCAGCGCAATAGGGGATATGGGTTCAAAGAACACTGAAGCTTTCTTT.

V and J are TRBV15 and TRBJ1-1, with 12 bases lining up with TRBD1. Germline V gene sequence: CDR1 LNHNV, CDR2 YYDKDF (reference sequence). V was pared by 1 base and J by 4 bases, with 1 base of the junction left unmatched. This CDR3 is built from 15 residues. The CDR3 sequence: CATSRVGQGATEAFF. Here the CDR3 DNA reads TGTGCCACCAGCAGAGTGGGACAGGGGGCCACTGAAGCTTTCTTT.

This clone was detected once. The chain recombines TRBV28 with TRBJ2-7; D is uncertain. Trimming left V 3 bases short and J 2 bases short, with 8 bases between. The V gene's germline CDR1 is MDHEN and CDR2 SYDVKM. This CDR3 is 13 amino acids long. The CDR3 region is CASSFGGTYEQYF. For the CDR3, the DNA is TGTGCCAGCAGTTTTGGCGGAACCTACGAGCAGTACTTC.

This rearrangement joins TRBV7-9 to TRBJ1-1; no clear D gene. The germline V and J ends were trimmed by 1 base and 2 bases, with 8 bases remaining between them. Germline CDR1 reads SEHNR; CDR2 reads FQNEAQ (reference sequence). The CDR3 sequence is 14 residues long. The CDR3 coding sequence is TGTGCCAGCAGCTTAGTGGCGGGAAACACTGAAGCTTTCTTT. This translates into CASSLVAGNTEAFF.

V is TRBV27 and J is TRBJ2-1; TRBD1 matches 8 bases. The CDR3 is 18 residues long. Trimming removed 2 bases from V and 5 bases from J; junction bases left unmatched: 14. Germline-derived CDR1 and CDR2 are MNHEY and SMNVEV (reference sequence). CDR3 DNA: TGTGCCAGCAGTTTAAAGCCTCAGGGGGCAGGGGTAAACAATGAGCAGTTCTTC. It specifies CASSLKPQGAGVNNEQFF.

The chain has TRBV27 and TRBJ2-1; 11 positions agree with TRBD2. This CDR3 spans 16 amino acids. The V and J ends lost 10 bases and 7 bases, in that order; junction bases with no gene match: 15. Germline CDR1 is MNHEY and CDR2 is SMNVEV (reference sequence). The CDR3 DNA is TGTGCCATCCGCCCTACTAGCGGGAGTTTCAGGAATGAGCAGTTCTTC. Its translation is CAIRPTSGSFRNEQFF.

V and J are TRBV5-1 and TRBJ2-5, with TRBD1 identical over 8 bases. The CDR3 has 15 amino acids. V lost 4 bases and J lost 1; bases outside the gene matches: 6. Germline V gene lookup returns CDR1 SGHRS and CDR2 YFSETQ. This chain's CDR3 is CASSVGQGIQETQYF. Here the CDR3 DNA reads TGCGCCAGCAGCGTAGGACAGGGAATCCAAGAGACCCAGTACTTC.

The chain couples TRBV5-1 to TRBJ2-1; D may be TRBD2 (6 bases). Trimming left V 0 bases short and J 5 bases short, with 12 bases between. This CDR3 is 15 amino acids long. Germline V gene lookup returns CDR1 SGHRS and CDR2 YFSETQ. CDR3 sequence (DNA): TGCGCCAGCAGCTTGGAGTCTCGGACTAACAATGAGCAGTTCTTC. It yields the protein CASSLESRTNNEQFF.

The chain recombines TRBV7-8 with TRBJ2-1; D is possibly TRBD2 (7 bases). This CDR3 region has 15 residues. V lost 9 bases and J 2 bases, leaving 17 bases between the germline ends. The germline gives CDR1 SGHVS, CDR2 FQNEAQ. The CDR3 nucleotides are TGTGCCAGTAAGGTGGGGGGGCGAACCTACAATGAGCAGTTCTTC. Its translation: CASKVGGRTYNEQFF.